The 17 T cell receptor beta chains below all came from one sample that was sequenced in a study of blood T cell repertoires in COVID-19. Libraries were prepared by immunoSEQ multiplex PCR; TCRdb keeps only in-frame clonotypes and omits some of them. The sample yields about 130,000 clones, around 88% seen once. Sequenced sample: peripheral blood. These receptors came from a man aged 45-60 years with acute or convalescent COVID-19.

The chain joins TRBV5-4 to TRBJ1-2; D not certain. The V and J ends lost 6 bases and 0 bases respectively, with 6 bases between them. The germline CDR1 and CDR2 sequences are SGHNT and YYREEE (reference sequence). The CDR3 has 12 residues. The CDR3 is CASTRANYGYTF. For the CDR3, the DNA is TGTGCCAGCACCCGCGCTAACTATGGCTACACCTTC.

The chain employs TRBV3-1 (or the pseudogene TRBV3-2) and TRBJ1-6; D is unclear. Germline V gene sequence: CDR1 LGHDT, CDR2 YNNKEL (reference sequence). The CDR3 totals 13 residues. V shed 4 bases and J shed 6 bases, with 7 bases lying between them. The CDR3 is CASSLSSNSPLHF. The DNA of the CDR3 is TGTGCCAGCAGCCTTTCTAGTAATTCACCCCTCCACTTT.

The rearrangement uses TRBV5-1 and TRBJ2-7, with D perhaps TRBD2 (5 bases). Trimming took off 0 bases at V and 0 bases at J, with 13 bases between the two ends. The CDR3 runs to 16 residues. Germline V lookup: CDR1 SGHRS, CDR2 YFSETQ. As DNA, the CDR3 is TGCGCCAGCAGCTTGGAACCGGGATCCAGCTCCTACGAGCAGTACTTC. Translating gives CASSLEPGSSSYEQYF.

The rearrangement links TRBV11-2 to TRBJ2-3; 9 nucleotides match TRBD2. Unmatched junction bases numbered 5, after V lost 5 bases and J lost 5 bases. The CDR3 runs to 14 residues. The V gene's germline CDR1 is SGHAT and CDR2 FQNNGV. CDR3 in DNA: TGTGCCAGCAGCAATCTAGCGGGGAGAGATACGCAGTATTTT. It specifies CASSNLAGRDTQYF.

This clone has a single count. The chain employs TRBV11-2 and TRBJ2-1, with 7 bases aligning to TRBD2. The trim removed 2 bases at V and 4 bases at J, leaving 8 bases unmatched. The CDR3 consists of 16 residues. Germline V gene data show CDR1 as SGHAT and CDR2 as FQNNGV. Here the CDR3 reads CASSLTTNGGYNEQFF. CDR3 nucleotides: TGTGCCAGCAGCTTAACCACAAACGGGGGGTACAATGAGCAGTTCTTC.

The V and J genes are TRBV13 and TRBJ2-7; 7 bases line up with TRBD1. The CDR3 is made up of 19 amino acids. The junction had 17 bases not matched to a gene; V was cut back by 3 bases and J by 0 bases. CDR1 and CDR2 (germline): PRHDT, FYEKMQ (reference sequence). The CDR3 sequence is CASSFLGVVGDRSSYEQYF. The DNA of the CDR3 is TGTGCCAGCAGCTTCCTAGGTGTAGTCGGGGACAGAAGCTCCTACGAGCAGTACTTC.

J is TRBJ2-2 and V is TRBV5-6; weak D call: TRBD1 (5 bases). V lost 1 base to trimming and J lost 7 bases, with 11 bases between them. Germline CDR1 reads SGHDT; CDR2 reads YYEEEE. The CDR3 sequence is 14 residues long. CDR3 residues: CASSLTGEDGELFF. As DNA, the CDR3 is TGTGCCAGCAGCTTGACAGGAGAGGACGGGGAGCTGTTTTTT.

The chain recombines TRBV6-5 with TRBJ1-6; D call uncertain. CDR3 length: 12 residues. The V end was cut by 6 bases, the J end by 6 bases, with 6 bases between. CDR1 MNHEY and CDR2 SVGAGI come from the germline V gene. This CDR3 reads CASRRSNSPLHF. Here the CDR3 DNA reads TGTGCCAGCAGGAGGAGTAATTCACCCCTCCACTTT.

The chain couples TRBV6-1 to TRBJ1-2, with D hard to call. The germline gives CDR1 MNHNS, CDR2 SASEGT. The V end lost 3 bases, the J end lost 8 bases, and 7 bases lay between the germline ends. This CDR3 contains 11 residues. This CDR3 reads CASSDFMGYTF. CDR3 nucleotide sequence: TGTGCCAGCAGTGATTTTATGGGCTACACCTTC.

This chain connects TRBV10-3 to TRBJ1-1; D ambiguous. The CDR3 contains 14 residues. Deletions cut 6 bases from V and 4 bases from J, with 15 bases between. CDR1 ENHRY and CDR2 SYGVKD come from the germline V gene. CDR3 protein: CAIRGPRGGTEAFF. Written as DNA, the CDR3 is TGTGCCATCAGAGGGCCCCGGGGTGGCACTGAAGCTTTCTTT.

This chain uses TRBV7-6 with TRBJ1-1; tentatively, D is TRBD1 (6 bases). The germline V and J ends were trimmed by 1 base and 3 bases, with 12 bases remaining between them. From germline, CDR1 is SGHVS and CDR2 FNYEAQ. The CDR3 has 15 amino acids. The CDR3: CASSLVQGGYTEAFF. The DNA of the CDR3 is TGTGCCAGCAGCTTAGTTCAAGGGGGTTACACTGAAGCTTTCTTT. The full variable domain, rest sourced from reference TRBV7-6 and TRBJ1-1, is GAGVSQSPRYKVTKRGQDVALRCDPISGHVSLYWYRQALGQGPEFLTYFNYEAQQDKSGLPNDRFSAERPEGSISTLTIQRTEQRDSAMYRCASSLVQGGYTEAFFGQGTRLTVV.

As DNA, the CDR3 is TGTGCCAGCAGCCTCACCGGGTCGAACACTGAAGCTTTCTTT. Protein sequence: CASSLTGSNTEAFF. J is TRBJ1-1 and V is TRBV7-9, with D uncertain. The CDR3 has 14 amino acids. In germline, CDR1 is SEHNR, CDR2 FQNEAQ (reference sequence). V gave up 5 bases and J gave up 1 base, with 11 bases separating them.

This chain uses TRBV6-6 with TRBJ2-7; D might be TRBD2 (6 bases). The CDR3 is 15 amino acids. The germline CDR1 and CDR2 sequences are MNHNY and SVGAGI (reference sequence). Between the trimmed V and J ends, which lost 5 bases and 0 bases, there was a span of 14 bases. This CDR3 reads CASSPRRGLSYEQYF. The CDR3, as DNA: TGTGCCAGCAGTCCTCGTCGGGGACTCTCCTACGAGCAGTACTTC.

This chain links TRBV5-4 with TRBJ2-2; D is perhaps TRBD2 (6 bases). Germline V gene lookup returns CDR1 SGHNT and CDR2 YYREEE (reference sequence). The ends were cut back, 3 bases at V and 0 bases at J, with 9 bases in the middle. The CDR3 loop spans 15 amino acids. The CDR3 loop reads CASSSGSANTGELFF. CDR3 DNA: TGTGCCAGCAGCTCCGGGAGCGCGAACACCGGGGAGCTGTTTTTT.

The gene calls are TRBV6-5 and TRBJ1-2; no reliable D call. V lost 4 bases to trimming and J lost 4 bases, with 7 bases between them. Looked up from germline, CDR1 is MNHEY and CDR2 is SVGAGI. This CDR3 has 12 residues. CDR3 DNA: TGTGCCAGCAGTTCGGGTAGCTATGGCTACACCTTC. Protein: CASSSGSYGYTF.

This chain joins TRBV7-9 and TRBJ2-7; TRBD1 might be the D (5 bases). Trimming pared 5 bases from V and 1 base from J, leaving 12 bases between. The germline V gene has CDR1 SEHNR and CDR2 FQNEAQ (reference sequence). The CDR3 has 14 residues. For the CDR3, the DNA is TGTGCCAGCAGCCATCAGACAGTATCCTACGAGCAGTACTTC. Amino acid sequence: CASSHQTVSYEQYF.

V is TRBV15 and J is TRBJ2-1; D might be TRBD2 (6 bases). Germline V gives CDR1 LNHNV, CDR2 YYDKDF (reference sequence). V was cut by 0 bases and J by 0 bases, with 12 bases left in between. The CDR3 spans 17 residues. The CDR3 protein is CATSRDRGSRSYNEQFF. The CDR3 nucleotides are TGTGCCACCAGCAGAGATCGGGGGAGCCGCTCCTACAATGAGCAGTTCTTC.